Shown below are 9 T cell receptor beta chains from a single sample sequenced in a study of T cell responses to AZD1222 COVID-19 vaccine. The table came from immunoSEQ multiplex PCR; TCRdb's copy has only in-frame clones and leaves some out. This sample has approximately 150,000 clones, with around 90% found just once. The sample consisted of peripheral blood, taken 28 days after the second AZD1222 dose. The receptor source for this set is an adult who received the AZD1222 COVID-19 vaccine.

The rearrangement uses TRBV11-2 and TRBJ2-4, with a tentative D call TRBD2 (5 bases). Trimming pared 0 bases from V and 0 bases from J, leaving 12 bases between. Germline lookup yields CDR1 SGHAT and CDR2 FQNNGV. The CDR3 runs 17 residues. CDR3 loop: CASSLDGVGLAKNIQYF. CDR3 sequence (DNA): TGTGCCAGCAGCTTAGATGGTGTAGGACTAGCCAAAAACATTCAGTACTTC.

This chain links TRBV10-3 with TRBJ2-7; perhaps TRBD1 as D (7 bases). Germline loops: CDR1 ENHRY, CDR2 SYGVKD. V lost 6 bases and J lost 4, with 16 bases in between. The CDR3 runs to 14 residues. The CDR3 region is CAISPGDSGYEQYF. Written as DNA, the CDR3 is TGTGCCATCAGCCCGGGGGACAGTGGATACGAGCAGTACTTC.

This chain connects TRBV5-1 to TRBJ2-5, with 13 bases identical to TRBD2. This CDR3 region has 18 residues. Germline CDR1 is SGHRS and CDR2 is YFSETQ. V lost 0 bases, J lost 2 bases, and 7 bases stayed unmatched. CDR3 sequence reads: CASSLGTSGRSDQETQYF. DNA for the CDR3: TGCGCCAGCAGCTTGGGGACTAGCGGGAGAAGCGATCAAGAGACCCAGTACTTC.

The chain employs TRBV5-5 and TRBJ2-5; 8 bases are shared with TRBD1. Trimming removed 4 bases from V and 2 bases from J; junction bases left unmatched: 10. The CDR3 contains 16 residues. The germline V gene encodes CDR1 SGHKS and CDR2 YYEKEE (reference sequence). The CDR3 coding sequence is TGTGCCAGCAGCACTATTGGACAGGGAGGTCAAGAGACCCAGTACTTC. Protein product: CASSTIGQGGQETQYF. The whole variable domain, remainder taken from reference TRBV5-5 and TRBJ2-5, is DAGVTQSPTHLIKTRGQQVTLRCSPISGHKSVSWYQQVLGQGPQFIFQYYEKEERGRGNFPDRFSARQFPNYSSELNVNALLLGDSALYLCASSTIGQGGQETQYFGPGTRLLVL.

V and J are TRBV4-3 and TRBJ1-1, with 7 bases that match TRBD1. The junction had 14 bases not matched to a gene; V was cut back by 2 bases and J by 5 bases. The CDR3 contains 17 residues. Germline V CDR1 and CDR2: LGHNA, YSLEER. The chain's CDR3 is CASSQQPWDSSRTEAFF. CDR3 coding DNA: TGCGCCAGCAGCCAACAACCCTGGGACAGCTCGCGGACTGAAGCTTTCTTT.

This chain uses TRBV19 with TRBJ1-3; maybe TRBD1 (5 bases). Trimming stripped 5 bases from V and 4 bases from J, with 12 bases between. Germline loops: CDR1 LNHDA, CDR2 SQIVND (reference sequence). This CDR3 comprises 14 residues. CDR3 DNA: TGTGCCAGTAGTCCCAGGGACGGGGGAAACACCATATATTTT. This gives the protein CASSPRDGGNTIYF.

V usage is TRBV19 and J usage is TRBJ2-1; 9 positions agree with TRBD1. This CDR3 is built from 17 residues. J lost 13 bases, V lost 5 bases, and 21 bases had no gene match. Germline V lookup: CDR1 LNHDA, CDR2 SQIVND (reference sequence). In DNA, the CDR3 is TGTGCCAGTAGTCTCCGCCGGGACAGGGTATCGCCGGGATTCCAGTTCTTC. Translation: CASSLRRDRVSPGFQFF.

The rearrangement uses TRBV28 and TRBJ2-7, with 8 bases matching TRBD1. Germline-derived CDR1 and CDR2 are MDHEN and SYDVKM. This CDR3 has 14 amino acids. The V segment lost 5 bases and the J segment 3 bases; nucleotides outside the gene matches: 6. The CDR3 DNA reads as TGTGCCAGCAGTCTCCCGGGACAGGACTACGAGCAGTACTTC. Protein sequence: CASSLPGQDYEQYF.

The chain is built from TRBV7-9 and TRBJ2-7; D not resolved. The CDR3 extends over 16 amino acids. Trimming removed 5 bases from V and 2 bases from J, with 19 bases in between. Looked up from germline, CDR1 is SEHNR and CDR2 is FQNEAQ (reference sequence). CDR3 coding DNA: TGTGCCAGCAGCACCGGCCGTCTCCCAAACCCCTACGAGCAGTACTTC. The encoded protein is CASSTGRLPNPYEQYF.